One sample yielded the 20 T cell receptor beta chains listed below, sequenced in a study of blood T cells in healthy people across ages. The use of a sample-barcoded 5' primer and a J-beta primer mix characterized a second PCR of roughly 6 to 12 cycles. TCRdb passed the 5' RACE reads through MiXCR, listing each CDR3 protein once. The sample records under 2,000,000 distinct CDR3 sequences, approximately 50% being singletons. The sequenced material came from blood. These TCRs come from a woman in her thirties or forties in good health.

This clonotype occurred a few times. The chain carries TRBV24-1 and TRBJ2-4; D remains ambiguous. The end of the DNA fits TRBJ2-7 better, so the J call may be wrong. The CDR3 spans 13 residues. Germline V gene lookup returns CDR1 KGHDR and CDR2 SFDVKD. The CDR3 loop is CATSDSQSYEQYF. CDR3 bases: TGTGCCACCAGTGATTCACAGTCTTACGAGCAGTACTTC.

This chain links TRBV9 with TRBJ2-1; 8 positions match TRBD1. The V gene end was trimmed by 2 bases and the J gene end by 5 bases; junction bases not matched to a gene: 6. The CDR3 has 15 amino acids. Germline V gene lookup returns CDR1 SGDLS and CDR2 YYNGEE. The CDR3 nucleotides are TGTGCCAGCAGCGTGGCCGGACAGGGTCACAATGAGCAGTTCTTC. Translation: CASSVAGQGHNEQFF.

A few counts support this clonotype. V usage is TRBV15 and J usage is TRBJ1-2, with TRBD1 matching over 11 bases. This CDR3 has 14 amino acids. Trimming at V came to 0 bases and at J to 13 bases, leaving 7 bases not matched to a gene. In germline, CDR1 is LNHNV, CDR2 YYDKDF (reference sequence). CDR3 amino acids: CATSREGTGGRRTF. The CDR3, as DNA: TGTGCCACCAGCAGAGAGGGGACAGGGGGACGCCGCACCTTC. The variable domain in full, completed from reference TRBV15 and TRBJ1-2, reads DAMVIQNPRYQVTQFGKPVTLSCSQTLNHNVMYWYQQKSSQAPKLLFHYYDKDFNNEADTPDNFQSRRPNTSFCFLDIRSPGLGDTAMYLCATSREGTGGRRTFGSGTRLTVV.

This clonotype was counted a single time. The chain has TRBV28 and TRBJ2-7; 7 bases map to TRBD1. V lost 5 bases, J lost 7 bases, and 17 bases stayed unmatched. There are 16 residues in the CDR3. Germline CDR1 and CDR2: MDHEN and SYDVKM. CDR3 sequence: CASSAQQGSLFREQYF. Here the CDR3 DNA reads TGTGCCAGCAGTGCCCAACAGGGGTCCCTTTTTAGGGAGCAGTACTTC.

The chain links TRBV27 to TRBJ1-4; the D gene is possibly TRBD1 (6 bases). In germline, CDR1 is MNHEY, CDR2 SMNVEV (reference sequence). V lost 3 bases and J lost 6, with 11 bases in between. The length of the CDR3 is 14 residues. DNA for the CDR3: TGTGCCAGCAGTTTCAGCAGGGGTGATGAAAAACTGTTTTTT. Translated, it gives CASSFSRGDEKLFF.

The chain combines TRBV9 with TRBJ2-3, with D hard to call. V was trimmed by 0 bases and J by 6 bases, leaving 11 bases between them. The CDR3 consists of 14 residues. CDR1 and CDR2 (germline): SGDLS, YYNGEE. The CDR3 loop is CASSVEGVRDTQYF. Written as DNA, the CDR3 is TGTGCCAGCAGCGTAGAAGGCGTCAGGGATACGCAGTATTTT.

J is TRBJ2-7 and V is TRBV20-1; D tentatively fits TRBD1 or TRBD2 (5 bases each). Per germline, CDR1 DFQATT and CDR2 SNEGSKA (reference sequence). The CDR3 has 15 amino acids. The germline V and J ends were trimmed by 0 bases and 4 bases, with 16 bases remaining between them. The CDR3 nucleotides read TGCAGTGCTAGAGATCCGGTACGGGACGTGTACGAGCAGTACTTC. Its protein is CSARDPVRDVYEQYF.

The chain links TRBV20-1 to TRBJ2-5; 7 nucleotides line up with TRBD2. This CDR3 is 14 amino acids long. Trimming removed 6 bases from V and 2 bases from J; junction bases left unmatched: 9. Germline CDR1 is DFQATT and CDR2 is SNEGSKA (reference sequence). This CDR3 reads CSAPRGVQQETQYF. The CDR3 DNA reads as TGCAGTGCCCCCCGGGGGGTTCAGCAAGAGACCCAGTACTTC.

Comments on this clonotype: Just one base apart from a much larger clone, this may be a read error. This chain uses TRBV4-3 with TRBJ2-1; weak D call: TRBD1 (6 bases). Germline CDR1 reads LGHNA; CDR2 reads YSLEER. This CDR3 is built from 15 residues. V was cut by 4 bases and J by 10 bases, with 20 bases left in between. The CDR3 loop is CASSRSPSGADEQFF. The CDR3 region has the DNA TGCGCCAGCAGCCGATCTCCGTCAGGGGCCGACGAGCAGTTCTTC.

This chain connects TRBV5-1 to TRBJ2-3; D is possibly TRBD2 (5 bases). Germline assignment: CDR1 SGHRS and CDR2 YFSETQ. The CDR3 spans 14 residues. Between the trimmed V and J ends, which lost 4 bases and 2 bases, there was a span of 11 bases. CDR3 in DNA: TGCGCCAGCAGCGCTGCGGGTCCCACAGATACGCAGTATTTT. Translation gives CASSAAGPTDTQYF.

The chain couples TRBV12-3 or TRBV12-4 to TRBJ1-4; D is possibly TRBD1 (5 bases). The CDR3 loop spans 13 amino acids. The germline V and J ends were trimmed by 1 base and 13 bases, with 13 bases remaining between them. CDR3 DNA sequence: TGTGCCAGCAGTTTAGTTCTCGGGGCGCGACTGTTTTTT. This gives the protein CASSLVLGARLFF.

This clonotype was counted at least ten times. The chain has TRBV27 and TRBJ1-2; D remains ambiguous. The CDR3 spans 17 residues. The V gene lost 0 bases and the J gene lost 8 bases, with 22 bases spanning the gap. The germline gives CDR1 MNHEY, CDR2 SMNVEV (reference sequence). The chain's CDR3 is CASSLSGRGSSAWGYTF. Written as DNA, the CDR3 is TGTGCCAGCAGTTTATCGGGGAGAGGATCGTCCGCCTGGGGCTACACCTTC.

The chain is built from TRBV20-1 and TRBJ1-2, with 7 bases lining up with TRBD1. The V gene's germline CDR1 is DFQATT and CDR2 SNEGSKA (reference sequence). The CDR3 totals 13 residues. V shed 6 bases and J 6 bases; nucleotides not matched to a gene: 10. CDR3 bases: TGCAGTGCGGATAGACAGGGTTTTAATGGCTACACCTTC. It yields the protein CSADRQGFNGYTF.

This chain joins TRBV7-8 and TRBJ2-1; D is unclear. With 5 bases removed from V and 8 bases from J, the gap between germline ends came to 19 bases. The CDR3 is 15 amino acids. Germline CDR1 is SGHVS and CDR2 is FQNEAQ. The CDR3 loop is CASSPRGRTFYEQFF. The CDR3 bases are TGTGCCAGCAGCCCCCGCGGACGGACGTTCTATGAGCAGTTCTTC.

The J gene is TRBJ2-3, the V gene TRBV9; no definite D call. Germline CDR1 reads SGDLS; CDR2 reads YYNGEE. V shed 3 bases and J shed 0 bases, with 17 bases lying between them. The CDR3 totals 17 residues. The CDR3 DNA follows: TGTGCCAGCAGCGCACACGGAGTTTCGTCTAGCACAGATACGCAGTATTTT. Translation: CASSAHGVSSSTDTQYF.

CDR3 residues: CASRRPGLAVNTGELFF. The CDR3 DNA reads as TGTGCCAGCAGACGTCCGGGACTAGCGGTTAACACCGGGGAGCTGTTTTTT. The gene calls are TRBV3-1 and TRBJ2-2; 11 bases fit TRBD2. CDR1 is LGHDT and CDR2 is YNNKEL in the germline V gene (reference sequence). The CDR3 extends over 17 amino acids. V gave up 6 bases and J gave up 2 bases; unmatched junction bases: 8.

This clonotype has a handful of counts. The chain employs TRBV4-3 and TRBJ2-3, with 9 bases lining up with TRBD2. Germline V CDR1 and CDR2: LGHNA, YSLEER. The CDR3 spans 19 residues. With V trimmed by 0 bases and J by 0 bases, 10 bases remained unmatched. CDR3 amino acids: CASSQEGLAGVGSTDTQYF. In DNA form, the CDR3 reads TGCGCCAGCAGCCAAGAAGGGTTAGCGGGGGTAGGAAGCACAGATACGCAGTATTTT.

The V and J genes are TRBV5-1 and TRBJ2-3; maybe TRBD1 (5 bases). Germline V gene sequence: CDR1 SGHRS, CDR2 YFSETQ. The CDR3 has 17 residues. The V end was cut by 5 bases, the J end by 2 bases, with 21 bases between. This chain's CDR3 is CASSFSPQQVTTDTQYF. CDR3 in DNA: TGCGCCAGCAGTTTCTCCCCCCAACAGGTCACCACAGATACGCAGTATTTT. The whole variable domain, remainder taken from reference TRBV5-1 and TRBJ2-3, is KAGVTQTPRYLIKTRGQQVTLSCSPISGHRSVSWYQQTPGQGLQFLFEYFSETQRNKGNFPGRFSGRQFSNSRSEMNVSTLELGDSALYLCASSFSPQQVTTDTQYFGPGTRLTVL.

The CDR3, as DNA: TGTGCCAGCAGTCTTTCCCTAGCTATGGATGAAAAACTGTTTTTT. This gives the protein CASSLSLAMDEKLFF. The chain couples TRBV28 to TRBJ1-4, with D uncertain. Germline CDR1 is MDHEN and CDR2 is SYDVKM. CDR3 length: 15 amino acids. The germline V and J ends were trimmed by 5 bases and 6 bases, with 16 bases remaining between them.

The genes are TRBV7-9 and TRBJ2-5; D gene uncertain. TRBJ2-7 matches the DNA end more closely, so the J call is doubtful. The CDR3 has 13 amino acids. Per germline, CDR1 SEHNR and CDR2 FQNEAQ (reference sequence). CDR3: CASSSQTVYEQYF. The CDR3 region has the DNA TGTGCCAGCAGCTCCCAGACGGTTTACGAGCAGTACTTC.